This TCR beta chain was found in a study of T cells in Graves' hyperthyroidism and ophthalmopathy. Researchers took RNA transcripts and amplified the TCR beta CDR3 regions from them. Initially, a first-round RT-PCR of the TCR CDR3 employed the HTBI primer set. TCRdb used MiXCR to reprocess the multiplex PCR reads, holding one entry per CDR3 protein. This table has approximately 620,000 distinct CDR3 sequences, more than 11% appearing once. The germline CDR1 and CDR2 sequences are ENHRY and SYGVKD. The CDR3 totals 15 residues. Trimming at V came to 10 bases and at J to 1 base, leaving 9 bases not matched to a gene.

The sample taken for sequencing was blood. The gene calls are TRBV10-3 and TRBJ2-3, with TRBD2 matching 9 bases. The sequence was collected from a woman younger than 45 with Graves' hyperthyroidism that later progressed to Graves' ophthalmopathy. CDR3 nucleotide sequence: TGTGCCACACGACTGAAGCGGGGGGGCACAGATACGCAGTATTTT. Translating it yields CATRLKRGGTDTQYF.